This TCR beta chain derives from a study of blood T cells in healthy people across ages. In this sample, this clonotype turned up a few times. V was cut by 3 bases and J by 0 bases, with 14 bases left in between. The germline V gene has CDR1 DFQATT and CDR2 SNEGSKA (reference sequence). The CDR3 runs to 15 residues. Through a sample-barcoded 5' primer and a J-beta primer mix, a second PCR was run for about 7 to 12 cycles. TCRdb recomputed calls from the 5' RACE reads with MiXCR, one row per CDR3 protein. The sample carries roughly 680,000 distinct CDR3 sequences, roughly half recorded once. The chain couples TRBV20-1 to TRBJ1-1; D is uncertain. The source is a woman older than 75 in good health. Sequencing input: blood. CDR3 coding DNA: TGCAGTGCTAGGAGTGACACCACCATGAACACTGAAGCTTTCTTT. It specifies CSARSDTTMNTEAFF.